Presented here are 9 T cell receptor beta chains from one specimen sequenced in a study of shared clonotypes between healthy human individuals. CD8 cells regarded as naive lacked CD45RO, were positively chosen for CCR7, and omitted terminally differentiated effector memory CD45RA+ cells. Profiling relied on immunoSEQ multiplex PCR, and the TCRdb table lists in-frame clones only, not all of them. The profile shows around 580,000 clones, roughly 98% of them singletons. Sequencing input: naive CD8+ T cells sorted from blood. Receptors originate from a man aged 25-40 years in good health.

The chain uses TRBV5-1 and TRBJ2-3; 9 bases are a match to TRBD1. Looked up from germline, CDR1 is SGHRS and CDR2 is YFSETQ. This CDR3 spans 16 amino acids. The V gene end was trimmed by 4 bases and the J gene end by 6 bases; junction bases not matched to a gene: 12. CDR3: CASSNRGLAVADTQYF. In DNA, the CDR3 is TGCGCCAGCAGCAACAGGGGGCTCGCGGTCGCTGATACGCAGTATTTT. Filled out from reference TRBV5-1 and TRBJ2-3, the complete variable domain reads KAGVTQTPRYLIKTRGQQVTLSCSPISGHRSVSWYQQTPGQGLQFLFEYFSETQRNKGNFPGRFSGRQFSNSRSEMNVSTLELGDSALYLCASSNRGLAVADTQYFGPGTRLTVL.

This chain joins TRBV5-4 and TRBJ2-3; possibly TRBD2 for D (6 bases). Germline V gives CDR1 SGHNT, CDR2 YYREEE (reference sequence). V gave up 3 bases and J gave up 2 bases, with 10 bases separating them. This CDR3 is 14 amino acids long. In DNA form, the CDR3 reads TGTGCCAGCAGCTCCGGGACTGTCACAGATACGCAGTATTTT. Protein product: CASSSGTVTDTQYF.

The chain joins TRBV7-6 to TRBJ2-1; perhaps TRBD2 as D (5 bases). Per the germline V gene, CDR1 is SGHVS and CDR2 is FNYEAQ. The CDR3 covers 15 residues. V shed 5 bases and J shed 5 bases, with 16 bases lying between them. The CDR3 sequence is CASSRTLGVNNEQFF. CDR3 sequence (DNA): TGTGCCAGCAGCCGGACCCTGGGAGTGAACAATGAGCAGTTCTTC.

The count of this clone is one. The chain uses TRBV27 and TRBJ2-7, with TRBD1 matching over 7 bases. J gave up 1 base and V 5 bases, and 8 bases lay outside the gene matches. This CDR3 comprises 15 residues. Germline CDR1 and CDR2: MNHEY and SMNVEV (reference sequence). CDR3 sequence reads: CASSQDRVGSYEQYF. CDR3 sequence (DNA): TGTGCCAGCAGTCAAGACAGGGTGGGTTCCTACGAGCAGTACTTC.

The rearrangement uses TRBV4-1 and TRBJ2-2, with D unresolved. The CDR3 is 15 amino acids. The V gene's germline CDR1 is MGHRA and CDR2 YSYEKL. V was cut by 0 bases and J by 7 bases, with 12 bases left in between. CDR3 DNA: TGCGCCAGCAGCCAAGACTCGGCAGGCGGCGGGGAGCTGTTTTTT. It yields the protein CASSQDSAGGGELFF.

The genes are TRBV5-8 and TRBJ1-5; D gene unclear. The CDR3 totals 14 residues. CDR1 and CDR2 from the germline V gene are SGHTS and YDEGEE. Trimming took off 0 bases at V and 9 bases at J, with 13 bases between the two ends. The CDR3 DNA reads TGTGCCAGCAGCTTGGACAGCCATCCGACGCCCCAGCATTTT. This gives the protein CASSLDSHPTPQHF.

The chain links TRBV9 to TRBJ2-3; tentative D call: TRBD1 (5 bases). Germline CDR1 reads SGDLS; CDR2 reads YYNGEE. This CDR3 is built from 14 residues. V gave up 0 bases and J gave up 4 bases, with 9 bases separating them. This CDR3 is CASSVAGFADTQYF. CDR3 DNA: TGTGCCAGCAGCGTAGCAGGGTTTGCAGATACGCAGTATTTT.

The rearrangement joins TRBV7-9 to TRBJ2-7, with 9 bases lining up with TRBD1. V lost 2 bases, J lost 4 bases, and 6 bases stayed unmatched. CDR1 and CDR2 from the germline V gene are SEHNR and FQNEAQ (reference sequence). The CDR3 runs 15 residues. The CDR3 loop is CASSLTGTGIYEQYF. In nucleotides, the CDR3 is TGTGCCAGCAGCTTAACCGGGACAGGGATTTACGAGCAGTACTTC.

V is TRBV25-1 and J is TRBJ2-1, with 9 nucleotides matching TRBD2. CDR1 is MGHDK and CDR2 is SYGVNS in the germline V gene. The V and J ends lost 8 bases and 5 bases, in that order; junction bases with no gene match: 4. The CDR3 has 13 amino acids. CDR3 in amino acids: CASGPSGNNEQFF. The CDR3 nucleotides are TGTGCCAGCGGCCCTAGCGGGAACAATGAGCAGTTCTTC.